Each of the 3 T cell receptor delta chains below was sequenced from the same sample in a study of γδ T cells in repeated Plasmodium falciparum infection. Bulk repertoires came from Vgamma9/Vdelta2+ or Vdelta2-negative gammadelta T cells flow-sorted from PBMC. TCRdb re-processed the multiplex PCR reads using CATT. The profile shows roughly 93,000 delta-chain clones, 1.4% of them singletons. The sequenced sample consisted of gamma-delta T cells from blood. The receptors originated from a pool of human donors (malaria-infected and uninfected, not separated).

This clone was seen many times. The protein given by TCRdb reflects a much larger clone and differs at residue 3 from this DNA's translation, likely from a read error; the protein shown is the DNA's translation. The CDR3 nucleotides read TGTGCCCGTGACCCCCTTACTGGGGGATCCCCCGACACCGATAAACTCATCTTT. Its protein is CARDPLTGGSPDTDKLIF. The chain is built from TRDV2 and TRDJ1, with 10 bases fitting TRDD3. CDR1 and CDR2 from the germline V gene are GEAIGNYY and EKD. This CDR3 comprises 18 residues.

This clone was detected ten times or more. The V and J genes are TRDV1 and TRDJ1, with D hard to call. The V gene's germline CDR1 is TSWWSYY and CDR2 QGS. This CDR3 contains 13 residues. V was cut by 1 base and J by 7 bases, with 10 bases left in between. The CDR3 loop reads CALGEPRDPKLIF. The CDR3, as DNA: TGTGCTCTTGGGGAACCGAGGGACCCTAAACTCATCTTT.

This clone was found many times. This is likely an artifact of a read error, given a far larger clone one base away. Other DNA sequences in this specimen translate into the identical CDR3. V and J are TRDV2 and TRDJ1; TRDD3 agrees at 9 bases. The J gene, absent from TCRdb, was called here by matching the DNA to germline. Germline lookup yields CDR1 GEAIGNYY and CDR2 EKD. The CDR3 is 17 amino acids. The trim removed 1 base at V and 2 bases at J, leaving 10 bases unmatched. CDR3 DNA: TGTGCCTGTGACACTGTGGGCCTGGGGGATCCTACCGATAAACTCATCTTT. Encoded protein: CACDTVGLGDPTDKLIF.